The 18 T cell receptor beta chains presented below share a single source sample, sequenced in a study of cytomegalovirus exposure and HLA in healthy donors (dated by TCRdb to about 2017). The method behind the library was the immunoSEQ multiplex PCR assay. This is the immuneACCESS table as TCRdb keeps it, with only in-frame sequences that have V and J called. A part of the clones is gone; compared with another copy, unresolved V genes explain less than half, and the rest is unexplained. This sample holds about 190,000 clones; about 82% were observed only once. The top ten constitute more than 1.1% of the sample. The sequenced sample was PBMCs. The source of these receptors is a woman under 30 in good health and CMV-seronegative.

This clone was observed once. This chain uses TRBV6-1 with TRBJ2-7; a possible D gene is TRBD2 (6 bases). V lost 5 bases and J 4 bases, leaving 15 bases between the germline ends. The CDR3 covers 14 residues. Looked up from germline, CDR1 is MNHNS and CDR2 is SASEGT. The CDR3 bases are TGTGCCAGCAGTCGGGACTGGCGGGAATACGAGCAGTACTTC. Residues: CASSRDWREYEQYF.

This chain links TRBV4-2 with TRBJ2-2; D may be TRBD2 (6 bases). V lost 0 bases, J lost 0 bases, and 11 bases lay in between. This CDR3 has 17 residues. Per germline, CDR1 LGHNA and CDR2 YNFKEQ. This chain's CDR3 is CASSQEWVAANTGELFF. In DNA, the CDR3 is TGTGCCAGCAGCCAAGAATGGGTAGCGGCGAACACCGGGGAGCTGTTTTTT.

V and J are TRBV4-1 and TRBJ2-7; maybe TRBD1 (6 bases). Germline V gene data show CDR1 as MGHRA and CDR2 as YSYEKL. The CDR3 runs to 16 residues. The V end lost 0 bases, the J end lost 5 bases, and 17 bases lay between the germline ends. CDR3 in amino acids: CASSQDQGGGQDEQYF. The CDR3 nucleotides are TGCGCCAGCAGCCAAGATCAGGGTGGGGGCCAGGACGAGCAGTACTTC.

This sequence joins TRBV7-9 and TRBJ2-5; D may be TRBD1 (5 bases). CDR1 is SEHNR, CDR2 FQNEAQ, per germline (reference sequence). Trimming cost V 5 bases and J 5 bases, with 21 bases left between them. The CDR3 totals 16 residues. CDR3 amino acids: CASSRSRANSRETQYF. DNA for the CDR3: TGTGCCAGCAGCCGCAGCAGGGCCAACTCTAGGGAGACCCAGTACTTC.

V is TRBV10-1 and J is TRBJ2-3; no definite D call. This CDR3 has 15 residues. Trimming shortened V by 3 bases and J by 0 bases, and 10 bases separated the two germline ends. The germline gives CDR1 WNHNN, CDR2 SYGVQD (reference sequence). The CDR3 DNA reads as TGCGCCAGCAGTGACTCTGAAACTAGCACAGATACGCAGTATTTT. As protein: CASSDSETSTDTQYF.

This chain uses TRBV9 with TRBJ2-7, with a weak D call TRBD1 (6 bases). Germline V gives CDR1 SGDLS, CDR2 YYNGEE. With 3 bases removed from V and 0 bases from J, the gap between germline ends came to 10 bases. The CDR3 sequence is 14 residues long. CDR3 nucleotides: TGTGCCAGCAGCGGAGAAGGGGGCTCCTACGAGCAGTACTTC. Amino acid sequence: CASSGEGGSYEQYF.

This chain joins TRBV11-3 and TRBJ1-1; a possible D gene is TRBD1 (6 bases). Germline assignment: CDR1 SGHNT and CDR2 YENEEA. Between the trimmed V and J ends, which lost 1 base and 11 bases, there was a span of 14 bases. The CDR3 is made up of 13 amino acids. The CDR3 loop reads CASSLGLTGAAFF. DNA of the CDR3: TGTGCCAGCAGCTTAGGTTTGACAGGCGCGGCTTTCTTT.

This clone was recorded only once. CDR3 sequence reads: CASSLQRTSGTGKTEAFF. The CDR3 DNA reads as TGTGCCAGCAGTTTACAGCGGACTTCCGGGACAGGGAAAACTGAAGCTTTCTTT. V gene TRBV27 combines with J gene TRBJ1-1, with 9 positions matching TRBD1. V lost 2 bases and J lost 5; bases outside the gene matches: 15. Per the germline V gene, CDR1 is MNHEY and CDR2 is SMNVEV (reference sequence). The CDR3 covers 18 residues.

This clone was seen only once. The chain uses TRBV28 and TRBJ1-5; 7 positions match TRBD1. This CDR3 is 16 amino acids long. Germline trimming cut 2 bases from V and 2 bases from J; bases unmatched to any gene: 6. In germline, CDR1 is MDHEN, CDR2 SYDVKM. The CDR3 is CASSLGGQGGNQPQHF. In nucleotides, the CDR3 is TGTGCCAGCAGTTTAGGCGGGCAGGGGGGCAATCAGCCCCAGCATTTT.

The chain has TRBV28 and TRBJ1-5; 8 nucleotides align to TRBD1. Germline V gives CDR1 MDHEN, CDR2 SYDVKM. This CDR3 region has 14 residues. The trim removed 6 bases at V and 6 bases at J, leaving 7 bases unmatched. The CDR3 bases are TGTGCCAGCAGATCGACAGGGGTTGGTCAGCCCCAGCATTTT. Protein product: CASRSTGVGQPQHF.

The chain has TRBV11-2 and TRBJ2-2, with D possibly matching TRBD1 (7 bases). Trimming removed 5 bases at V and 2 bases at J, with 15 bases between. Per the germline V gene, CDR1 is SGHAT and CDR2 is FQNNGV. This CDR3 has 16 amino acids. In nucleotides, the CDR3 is TGTGCCAGCAGCCTCACGGGGGACAGAAACACCGGGGAGCTGTTTTTT. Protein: CASSLTGDRNTGELFF.

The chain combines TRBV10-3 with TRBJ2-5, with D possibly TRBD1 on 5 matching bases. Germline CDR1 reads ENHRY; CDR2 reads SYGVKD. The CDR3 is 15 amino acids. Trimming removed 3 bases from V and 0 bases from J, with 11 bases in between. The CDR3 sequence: CAISDPQGYQETQYF. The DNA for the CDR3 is TGTGCCATCAGTGACCCCCAGGGATACCAAGAGACCCAGTACTTC.

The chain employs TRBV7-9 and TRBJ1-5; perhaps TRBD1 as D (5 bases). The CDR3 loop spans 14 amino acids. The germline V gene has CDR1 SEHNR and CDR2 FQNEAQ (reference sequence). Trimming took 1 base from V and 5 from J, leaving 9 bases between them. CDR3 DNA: TGTGCCAGCAGCTTAGGGGGGGTAGATCAGCCCCAGCATTTT. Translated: CASSLGGVDQPQHF. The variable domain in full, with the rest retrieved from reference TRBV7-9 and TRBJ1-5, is DTGVSQNPRHKITKRGQNVTFRCDPISEHNRLYWYRQTLGQGPEFLTYFQNEAQLEKSRLLSDRFSAERPKGSFSTLEIQRTEQGDSAMYLCASSLGGVDQPQHFGDGTRLSIL.

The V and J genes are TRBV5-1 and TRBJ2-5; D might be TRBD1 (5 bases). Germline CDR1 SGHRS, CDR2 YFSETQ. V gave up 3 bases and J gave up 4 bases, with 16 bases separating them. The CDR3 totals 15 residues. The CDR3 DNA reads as TGCGCCAGCAGCTCCCAGGGTAGAGTGGGAGAGACCCAGTACTTC. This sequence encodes CASSSQGRVGETQYF. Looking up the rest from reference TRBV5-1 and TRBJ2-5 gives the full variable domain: KAGVTQTPRYLIKTRGQQVTLSCSPISGHRSVSWYQQTPGQGLQFLFEYFSETQRNKGNFPGRFSGRQFSNSRSEMNVSTLELGDSALYLCASSSQGRVGETQYFGPGTRLLVL.

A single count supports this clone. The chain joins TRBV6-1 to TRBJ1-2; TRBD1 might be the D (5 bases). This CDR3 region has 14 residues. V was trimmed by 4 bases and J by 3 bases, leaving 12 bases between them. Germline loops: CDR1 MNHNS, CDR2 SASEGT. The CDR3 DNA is TGTGCCAGCAGTGGGGGGGTCGGAGACTATGGCTACACCTTC. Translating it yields CASSGGVGDYGYTF.

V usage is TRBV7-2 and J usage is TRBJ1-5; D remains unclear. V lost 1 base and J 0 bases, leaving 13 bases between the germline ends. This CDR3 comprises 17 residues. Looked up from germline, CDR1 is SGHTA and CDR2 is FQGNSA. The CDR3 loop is CASSLESGVGSNQPQHF. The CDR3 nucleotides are TGTGCCAGCAGCTTAGAATCCGGGGTTGGTAGCAATCAGCCCCAGCATTTT.

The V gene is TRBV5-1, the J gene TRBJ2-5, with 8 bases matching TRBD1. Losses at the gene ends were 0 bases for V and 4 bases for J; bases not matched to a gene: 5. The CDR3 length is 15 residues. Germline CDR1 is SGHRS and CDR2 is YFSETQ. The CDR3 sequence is CASSLGRGPPETQYF. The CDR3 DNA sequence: TGCGCCAGCAGCTTGGGCAGGGGGCCCCCAGAGACCCAGTACTTC.

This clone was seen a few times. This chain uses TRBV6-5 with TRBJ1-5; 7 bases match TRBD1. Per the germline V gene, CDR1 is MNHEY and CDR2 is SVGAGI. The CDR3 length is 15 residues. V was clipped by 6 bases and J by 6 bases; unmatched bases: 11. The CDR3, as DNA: TGTGCCAGCAGCCCGGGGGACAGTTTGGGTCAGCCCCAGCATTTT. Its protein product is CASSPGDSLGQPQHF.